One and the same sample provided the 24 T cell receptor beta chains below, sequenced in a study of CD8+ T cells in alopecia areata (dated by TCRdb to about 2018). In the paper's terms, the time point label means: about 5 months on oral tofacitinib. Interpreted using the paper, the treatment or condition label stands for: oral pan-JAK inhibitor, 5-10 mg twice daily. Library generation was performed with the immunoSEQ multiplex PCR assay. To provide template for TCR sequencing, every sample had RNA extracted and reverse transcribed into cDNA. TCRdb obtained this table from immuneACCESS and retained in-frame rearrangements with V and J assigned. These tables miss some clones; where compared with another copy, unresolved V genes account for less than half of the shortfall, and the remainder is unexplained. This sample is represented by roughly 200,000 clones; roughly 50% of them were singletons. The biggest ten clones account for 10% to 13% of the sample.

The source was CD8+ T cells sorted from blood, collected at week 24, from a patient treated with tofacitinib. The origin of the receptors is a human donor with alopecia areata.

This clone has more than one count but fewer than ten. Other DNA sequences in this specimen translate into the identical CDR3. V gene TRBV5-1 combines with J gene TRBJ1-1; D is uncertain. The CDR3 sequence is 12 residues long. CDR1 SGHRS and CDR2 YFSETQ come from the germline V gene. With 2 bases removed from V and 4 bases from J, the gap between germline ends came to 6 bases. CDR3 in amino acids: CASSFGGTEAFF. The DNA of the CDR3 is TGCGCCAGCAGCTTCGGAGGCACTGAAGCTTTCTTT. The full variable domain, with the rest looked up from reference TRBV5-1 and TRBJ1-1, is KAGVTQTPRYLIKTRGQQVTLSCSPISGHRSVSWYQQTPGQGLQFLFEYFSETQRNKGNFPGRFSGRQFSNSRSEMNVSTLELGDSALYLCASSFGGTEAFFGQGTRLTVV.

V usage is TRBV9 and J usage is TRBJ2-7; D is perhaps TRBD1 (5 bases). The V end lost 0 bases, the J end lost 6 bases, and 10 bases lay between the germline ends. Germline CDR1 SGDLS, CDR2 YYNGEE. This CDR3 comprises 13 residues. The DNA for the CDR3 is TGTGCCAGCAGCGTAGATCAGGGTACCGAGCAGTACTTC. Amino acid sequence: CASSVDQGTEQYF.

The genes are TRBV7-2 and TRBJ2-3; D is ambiguous. With 7 bases removed from V and 1 base from J, the gap between germline ends came to 9 bases. Germline V gives CDR1 SGHTA, CDR2 FQGNSA. CDR3 size: 13 residues. CDR3 coding DNA: TGTGCCAGCACCGCCACCGGCACAGATACGCAGTATTTT. This gives the protein CASTATGTDTQYF.

CDR3 sequence reads: CASSYTDTQYF. For the CDR3, the DNA is TGTGCCAGCAGCTACACAGATACGCAGTATTTT. This rearrangement joins TRBV2 to TRBJ2-3; no clear D gene. From germline, CDR1 is SNHLY and CDR2 FYNNEI. Trimming pared 6 bases from V and 2 bases from J, leaving 3 bases between. This CDR3 region has 11 residues.

This clone was seen only once. The chain links TRBV30 to TRBJ2-5; D might be TRBD1 (5 bases). The CDR3 has 12 residues. Germline lookup yields CDR1 GTSNPN and CDR2 SVGIG (reference sequence). V was pared by 4 bases and J by 5 bases, with 11 bases between. CDR3 in amino acids: CAWMQGRETQYF. The DNA for the CDR3 is TGTGCCTGGATGCAGGGTAGGGAGACCCAGTACTTC.

This chain connects TRBV4-3 to TRBJ2-7; 7 bases match TRBD1. Looked up from germline, CDR1 is LGHNA and CDR2 is YSLEER. This CDR3 region has 16 residues. Unmatched junction bases numbered 5, after V lost 0 bases and J lost 0 bases. The CDR3 region is CASSQDVGGTSYEQYF. CDR3 coding DNA: TGCGCCAGCAGCCAAGATGTAGGGGGCACCTCCTACGAGCAGTACTTC.

This clone was seen only a few times. J is TRBJ2-4 and V is TRBV29-1, with D perhaps TRBD1 or TRBD2 (6 bases each). Trimming cost V 4 bases and J 5 bases, with 12 bases left between them. Per the germline V gene, CDR1 is SQVTM and CDR2 is ANQGSEA. The CDR3 length is 13 residues. The CDR3, as DNA: TGCAGCGTTGCAGGGGAGGTGCAAAACATTCAGTACTTC. Residues: CSVAGEVQNIQYF.

As regards this clone: The identical CDR3 is also encoded by other nucleotide sequences in the sample. V is TRBV27 and J is TRBJ1-5; tentatively, D is TRBD1 (6 bases). Trimming left V 7 bases short and J 7 bases short, with 11 bases between. The CDR3 loop spans 12 amino acids. CDR1 MNHEY and CDR2 SMNVEV come from the germline V gene (reference sequence). DNA for the CDR3: TGTGCCAGCAAGACAGGCGGACAGCCCCAGCATTTT. It codes for CASKTGGQPQHF.

V usage is TRBV5-1 and J usage is TRBJ1-1; 11 bases line up with TRBD1. Germline V lookup: CDR1 SGHRS, CDR2 YFSETQ. CDR3 length: 15 residues. J lost 5 bases, V lost 7 bases, and 10 bases had no gene match. For the CDR3, the DNA is TGCGCCAGCGAGACCGGGACAGGGGGTGGAACTGAAGCTTTCTTT. Translating gives CASETGTGGGTEAFF.

This sequence joins TRBV15 and TRBJ2-5; 8 bases are shared with TRBD1. The length of the CDR3 is 15 residues. Losses at the gene ends were 5 bases for V and 4 bases for J; bases not matched to a gene: 9. From germline, CDR1 is LNHNV and CDR2 YYDKDF (reference sequence). The CDR3 DNA sequence: TGTGCCACCAGCTTGGACAGGGCTTTCGGAGAGACCCAGTACTTC. Its translation: CATSLDRAFGETQYF.

Concerning this clone: The identical CDR3 is also encoded by other nucleotide sequences in the sample. The chain combines TRBV29-1 with TRBJ2-3; unclear D gene. There are 10 residues in the CDR3. V lost 4 bases and J 3 bases, leaving 2 bases between the germline ends. The germline V gene encodes CDR1 SQVTM and CDR2 ANQGSEA. This CDR3 reads CSVVTDTQYF. CDR3 coding DNA: TGCAGCGTTGTTACAGATACGCAGTATTTT.

This rearrangement joins TRBV30 to TRBJ2-3; D might be TRBD1 or TRBD2, each matching 6 bases. CDR1 is GTSNPN, CDR2 SVGIG, per germline (reference sequence). The CDR3 runs to 15 residues. Trimming took off 4 bases at V and 7 bases at J, with 21 bases between the two ends. The DNA of the CDR3 is TGTGCCTGGAAGTCGGACGGGGGCCCCCCCAATACGCAGTATTTT. This sequence encodes CAWKSDGGPPNTQYF.

This chain links TRBV9 with TRBJ1-2, with D possibly being TRBD1 (5 bases). The CDR3 length is 13 residues. Germline CDR1 and CDR2: SGDLS and YYNGEE. Trimming left V 0 bases short and J 7 bases short, with 10 bases between. The CDR3 is CASSVEGLIGYTF. DNA of the CDR3: TGTGCCAGCAGCGTAGAGGGGTTGATTGGCTACACCTTC. Using reference TRBV9 and TRBJ1-2 for the parts outside the CDR3, the full variable domain is DSGVTQTPKHLITATGQRVTLRCSPRSGDLSVYWYQQSLDQGLQFLIQYYNGEERAKGNILERFSAQQFPDLHSELNLSSLELGDSALYFCASSVEGLIGYTFGSGTRLTVV.

The rearrangement links TRBV4-1 to TRBJ2-1, with TRBD2 matching over 9 bases. The V and J ends lost 4 bases and 2 bases, in that order; junction bases with no gene match: 6. The CDR3 consists of 16 residues. CDR1 and CDR2 from the germline V gene are MGHRA and YSYEKL. This CDR3 is CASSLSGLAAYNEQFF. Written as DNA, the CDR3 is TGCGCCAGCAGCCTATCGGGACTAGCTGCCTACAATGAGCAGTTCTTC.

This chain links TRBV29-1 with TRBJ2-7; 7 bases agree with TRBD1. The CDR3 length is 15 residues. V shed 0 bases and J 2 bases; nucleotides not matched to a gene: 7. The germline CDR1 and CDR2 sequences are SQVTM and ANQGSEA. The CDR3 sequence: CSVEDLSGQTYEQYF. The CDR3 DNA sequence: TGCAGCGTTGAAGATCTTTCGGGACAGACCTACGAGCAGTACTTC.

CDR3 loop: CASSYGDTIYF. The CDR3, as DNA: TGTGCCAGCAGTTATGGGGACACCATATATTTT. This chain uses TRBV6-5 with TRBJ1-3, with unresolved D. The germline CDR1 and CDR2 sequences are MNHEY and SVGAGI. The CDR3 spans 11 residues. Trimming took 3 bases from V and 8 from J, leaving 5 bases between them.

This clone was seen only a few times. The chain uses TRBV29-1 and TRBJ2-7; the D gene is possibly TRBD2 (6 bases). The CDR3 sequence is 13 residues long. V dropped 4 bases and J dropped 1 base, with 11 bases sitting between them. Germline CDR1 and CDR2: SQVTM and ANQGSEA. CDR3 sequence (DNA): TGCAGCGTTGTTTTCCGGGGGTCCTACGAGCAGTACTTC. Translated: CSVVFRGSYEQYF.

The chain recombines TRBV9 with TRBJ2-5; 8 positions match TRBD2. The CDR3 sequence is 17 residues long. The V gene end was trimmed by 4 bases and the J gene end by 5 bases; junction bases not matched to a gene: 16. Germline CDR1 is SGDLS and CDR2 is YYNGEE. This CDR3 is CASSTRGGPGEKETQYF. The CDR3 coding sequence is TGTGCCAGCAGCACCCGGGGGGGACCGGGAGAAAAGGAGACCCAGTACTTC.

The chain recombines TRBV7-2 with TRBJ1-2; D call uncertain. V was cut by 1 base and J by 6 bases, with 6 bases left in between. From germline, CDR1 is SGHTA and CDR2 FQGNSA. This CDR3 region has 12 residues. The CDR3: CASSLEGNGYTF. The CDR3 DNA reads TGTGCCAGCAGCTTAGAGGGAAATGGCTACACCTTC.

This clone appeared a few times. Here the CDR3 reads CASSLVAGREETQYF. The CDR3 coding sequence is TGCGCCAGCAGCTTGGTGGCAGGGAGGGAAGAGACCCAGTACTTC. The chain is built from TRBV5-1 and TRBJ2-5, with 7 bases aligning to TRBD2. The CDR3 runs 15 residues. Germline V gene data show CDR1 as SGHRS and CDR2 as YFSETQ. J lost 3 bases, V lost 0 bases, and 5 bases had no gene match.

This chain uses TRBV15 with TRBJ2-2; D unresolved. Germline CDR1 reads LNHNV; CDR2 reads YYDKDF (reference sequence). The germline V and J ends were trimmed by 6 bases and 6 bases, with 11 bases remaining between them. The CDR3 runs 13 residues. As DNA, the CDR3 is TGTGCCACCAGGGGTCGGGTCCCCGGGGAGCTGTTTTTT. Its translation: CATRGRVPGELFF. Complete variable domain (other parts from reference TRBV15 and TRBJ2-2): DAMVIQNPRYQVTQFGKPVTLSCSQTLNHNVMYWYQQKSSQAPKLLFHYYDKDFNNEADTPDNFQSRRPNTSFCFLDIRSPGLGDTAMYLCATRGRVPGELFFGEGSRLTVL.

The chain is built from TRBV13 and TRBJ1-2; the match to TRBD1 covers 7 bases. This CDR3 is built from 14 residues. Germline CDR1 and CDR2: PRHDT and FYEKMQ (reference sequence). V trimming: 5 bases; J trimming: 4 bases; junction bases outside the gene matches: 7. CDR3: CASSGRTGVYGYTF. In DNA form, the CDR3 reads TGTGCCAGCAGCGGTCGGACAGGAGTCTATGGCTACACCTTC.

This sequence joins TRBV11-2 and TRBJ2-6, with D uncertain. Per germline, CDR1 SGHAT and CDR2 FQNNGV. There are 12 residues in the CDR3. The V end was cut by 6 bases, the J end by 4 bases, with 4 bases between. CDR3 bases: TGTGCCAGCAGAGAAGGGGCCAACGTCCTGACTTTC. This encodes CASREGANVLTF.

V gene TRBV15 combines with J gene TRBJ1-1, with 7 bases lining up with TRBD1. The CDR3 is 13 amino acids. Germline CDR1 LNHNV, CDR2 YYDKDF (reference sequence). The V segment lost 4 bases and the J segment 4 bases; nucleotides outside the gene matches: 3. This CDR3 reads CATSNRGTTEAFF. The CDR3 region has the DNA TGTGCCACCAGCAACAGGGGTACCACTGAAGCTTTCTTT.